This TCR beta chain stems from a study of Ad26.COV2.S vaccination and SARS-CoV-2 variants. Study overall: By the intramuscular route, Ad26.COV2.S was given once, or twice 56 days apart.

Notes on this clone: Its antigen is unknown.

Generated by immunoSEQ multiplex PCR, the TCRdb table keeps only in-frame clones and is missing some. The top ten clones hold about 1.5% of a sample with fewer than 600,000 clones, approximately 90% of them seen once. Treatment: some 20 received Ad26.COV2.S at low or high dose, single or two shots; five or six received placebo; per-sample allocation not given. Material that was analyzed had been drawn on day 63 after the first vaccine or placebo injection. Donor was an adult aged 18-55 years in Boston. Built on an Ad26 vector, the vaccine expressed Wuhan-strain SARS-CoV-2 spike. Study results and limitations: CD8+ and CD4+ T cells specific for spike reportedly responded with substantial breadth after vaccination.

V was shortened by 6 bases and J by 7 bases, with 12 bases between the two germline ends. CDR3 length equals 13 residues. Per germline, CDR1 SGHTA and CDR2 FQGNSA. The source was peripheral blood, collected in a trial of Ad26.COV2.S vaccine versus placebo. The chain links TRBV7-2 to TRBJ2-2; a possible D gene is TRBD2 (5 bases). The TCR was taken from a person aged 18-65 years who received the Ad26.COV2.S COVID-19 vaccine or a placebo. For the CDR3, the DNA is TGTGCCAGCAGACTGCAACTAGGCGGGGAGCTGTTTTTT. This gives the protein CASRLQLGGELFF.